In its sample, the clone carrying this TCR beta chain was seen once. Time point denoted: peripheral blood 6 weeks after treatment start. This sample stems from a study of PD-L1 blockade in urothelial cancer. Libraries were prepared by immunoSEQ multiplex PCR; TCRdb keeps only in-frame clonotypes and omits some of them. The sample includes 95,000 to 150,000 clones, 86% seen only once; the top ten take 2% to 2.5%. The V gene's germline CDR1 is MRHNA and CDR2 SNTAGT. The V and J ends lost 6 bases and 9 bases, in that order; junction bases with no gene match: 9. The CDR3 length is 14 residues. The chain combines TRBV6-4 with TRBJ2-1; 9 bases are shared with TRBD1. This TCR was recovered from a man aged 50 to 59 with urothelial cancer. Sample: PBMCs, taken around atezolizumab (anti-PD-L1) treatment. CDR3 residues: CASRQGAGGGEQFF. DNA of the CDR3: TGTGCCAGCAGACAGGGGGCTGGTGGGGGTGAGCAGTTCTTC.